The clone carrying this T cell receptor (beta chain) was seen more than once but under ten times. The data are from a study of T cell changes during pregnancy in multiple sclerosis. V lost 5 bases and J lost 3, with 11 bases in between. From germline, CDR1 is SNHLY and CDR2 FYNNEI. CDR3 length equals 13 residues. Repertoires were generated with immunoSEQ multiplex PCR, while TCRdb's copy carries only in-frame clones and drops some. The sample holds 70,000 to 95,000 clones, approximately 94% seen once. The sequences come from peripheral blood, collected in the third trimester of pregnancy. The genes are TRBV2 and TRBJ2-7, with D hard to call. The TCR originated in a female donor with multiple sclerosis, enrolled in a pregnancy study. CDR3 in amino acids: CASSLQALYEQYF. In DNA, the CDR3 is TGTGCCAGCAGTCTGCAGGCCCTCTACGAGCAGTACTTC.